This TCR beta chain came from a study of T-cell reconstitution after alpha-beta-depleted transplantation in children. Study-wide findings and caveats: As was reported, about two months after transplant, alpha-beta T cells came from several hundred expanded graft clones.

For TCRbeta, the library was prepared with unique molecular identifiers. MiXCR, run by TCRdb on the PCR reads, gives a single entry per CDR3 protein. Seen here are hundreds of thousands of distinct CDR3 sequences, 11% observed once, and the top ten hold 28%. Germline V gives CDR1 SGHRS, CDR2 YFSETQ. The V end lost 2 bases, the J end lost 0 bases, and 14 bases lay between the germline ends. This CDR3 region has 17 residues. This clonotype was counted ten times or more. The antigen is not known. The sample in question was PBMCs, obtained before TCRalphabeta/CD19-depleted stem cell transplant. The clonotype was recovered from a child younger than two with acute myeloid leukemia, due to receive a stem cell transplant. The rearrangement joins TRBV5-1 to TRBJ2-2; D not certain. The CDR3 loop is CASSFRPIGPNTGELFF. The CDR3 DNA reads as TGCGCCAGCAGCTTCAGGCCCATTGGACCGAACACCGGGGAGCTGTTTTTT.